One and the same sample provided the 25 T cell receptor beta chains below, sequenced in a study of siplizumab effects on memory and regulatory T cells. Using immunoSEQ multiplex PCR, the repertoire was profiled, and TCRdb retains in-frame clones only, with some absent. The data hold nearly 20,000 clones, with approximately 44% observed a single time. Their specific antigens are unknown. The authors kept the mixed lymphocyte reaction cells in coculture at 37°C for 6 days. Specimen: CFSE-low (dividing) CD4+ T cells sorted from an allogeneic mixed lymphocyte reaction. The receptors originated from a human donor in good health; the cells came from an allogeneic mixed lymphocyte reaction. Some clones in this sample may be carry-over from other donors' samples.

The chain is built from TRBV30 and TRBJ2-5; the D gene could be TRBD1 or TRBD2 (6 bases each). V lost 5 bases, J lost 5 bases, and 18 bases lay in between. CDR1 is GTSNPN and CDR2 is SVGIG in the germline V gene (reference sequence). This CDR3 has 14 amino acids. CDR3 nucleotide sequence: TGTGCCTGGGGGGGGACACTCCCAACGGAGACCCAGTACTTC. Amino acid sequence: CAWGGTLPTETQYF.

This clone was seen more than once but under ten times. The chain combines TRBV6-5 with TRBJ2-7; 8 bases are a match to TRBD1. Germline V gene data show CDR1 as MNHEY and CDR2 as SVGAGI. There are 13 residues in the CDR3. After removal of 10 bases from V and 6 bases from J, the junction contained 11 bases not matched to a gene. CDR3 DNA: TGTGCCACCTCAATCCTCACAGGGGGCGAGCAGTACTTC. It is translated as CATSILTGGEQYF.

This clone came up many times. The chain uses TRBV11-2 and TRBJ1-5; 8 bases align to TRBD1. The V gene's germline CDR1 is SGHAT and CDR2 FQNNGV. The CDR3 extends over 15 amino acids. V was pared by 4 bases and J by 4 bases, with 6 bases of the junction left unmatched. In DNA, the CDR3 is TGTGCCAGCAGCTCCGACAGGGGTTGGAATCAGCCCCAGCATTTT. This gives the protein CASSSDRGWNQPQHF.

CDR3 in amino acids: CASSWDLTNYGYTF. CDR3 bases: TGTGCCAGCAGCTGGGACCTAACCAACTATGGCTACACCTTC. This rearrangement joins TRBV11-2 to TRBJ1-2; perhaps TRBD1 as D (5 bases). V lost 4 bases to trimming and J lost 2 bases, with 11 bases between them. The CDR3 extends over 14 amino acids. Germline-derived CDR1 and CDR2 are SGHAT and FQNNGV. The full variable domain, rest sourced from reference TRBV11-2 and TRBJ1-2, is EAGVAQSPRYKIIEKRQSVAFWCNPISGHATLYWYQQILGQGPKLLIQFQNNGVVDDSQLPKDRFSAERLKGVDSTLKIQPAKLEDSAVYLCASSWDLTNYGYTFGSGTRLTVV.

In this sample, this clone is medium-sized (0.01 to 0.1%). CDR3 region: CASSLTGWEAFF. In DNA form, the CDR3 reads TGTGCCAGCAGCTTGACAGGATGGGAGGCTTTCTTT. V and J are TRBV7-9 and TRBJ1-1, with a tentative D call TRBD1 (6 bases). V was cut by 3 bases and J by 11 bases, with 13 bases left in between. Germline CDR1 reads SEHNR; CDR2 reads FQNEAQ (reference sequence). CDR3 length: 12 amino acids. Filled out from reference TRBV7-9 and TRBJ1-1, the complete variable domain reads DTGVSQNPRHKITKRGQNVTFRCDPISEHNRLYWYRQTLGQGPEFLTYFQNEAQLEKSRLLSDRFSAERPKGSFSTLEIQRTEQGDSAMYLCASSLTGWEAFFGQGTRLTVV.

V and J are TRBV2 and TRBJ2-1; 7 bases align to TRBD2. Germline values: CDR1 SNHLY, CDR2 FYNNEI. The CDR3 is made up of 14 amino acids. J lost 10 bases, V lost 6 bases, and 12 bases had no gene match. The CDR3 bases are TGTGCCAGCAGGGAGGGCCTAGCGGAGAGAGAGCAGTTCTTC. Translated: CASREGLAEREQFF.

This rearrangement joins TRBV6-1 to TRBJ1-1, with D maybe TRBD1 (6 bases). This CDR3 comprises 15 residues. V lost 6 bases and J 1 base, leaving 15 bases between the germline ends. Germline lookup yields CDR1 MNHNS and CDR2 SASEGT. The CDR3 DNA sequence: TGTGCCAGCAGCAAGGGGGACGTCCGGAACACTGAAGCTTTCTTT. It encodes CASSKGDVRNTEAFF.

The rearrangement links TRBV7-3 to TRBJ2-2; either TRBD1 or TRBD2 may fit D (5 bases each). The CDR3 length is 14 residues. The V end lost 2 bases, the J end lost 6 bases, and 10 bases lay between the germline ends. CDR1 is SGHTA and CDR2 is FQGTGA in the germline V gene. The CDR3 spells CASSLARGAGELFF. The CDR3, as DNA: TGTGCCAGCAGCTTAGCAAGGGGAGCCGGGGAGCTGTTTTTT.

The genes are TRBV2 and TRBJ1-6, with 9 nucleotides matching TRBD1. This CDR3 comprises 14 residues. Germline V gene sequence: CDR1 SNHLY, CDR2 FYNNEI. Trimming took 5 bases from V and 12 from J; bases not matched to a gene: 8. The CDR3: CASSQGTGPIPLHF. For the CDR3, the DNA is TGTGCCAGCAGTCAAGGGACAGGGCCAATACCCCTCCACTTT.

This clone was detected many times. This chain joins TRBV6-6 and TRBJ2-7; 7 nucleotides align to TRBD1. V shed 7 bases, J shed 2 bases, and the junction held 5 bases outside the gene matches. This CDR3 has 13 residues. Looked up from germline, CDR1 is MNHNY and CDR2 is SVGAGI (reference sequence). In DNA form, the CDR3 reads TGTGCCAGCACCCAGGGGGTGCCCTACGAGCAGTACTTC. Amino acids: CASTQGVPYEQYF.

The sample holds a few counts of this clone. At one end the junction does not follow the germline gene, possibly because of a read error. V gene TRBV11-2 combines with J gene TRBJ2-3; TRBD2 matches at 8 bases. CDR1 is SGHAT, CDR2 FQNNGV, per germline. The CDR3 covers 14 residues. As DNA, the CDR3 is TGTGCCAGCAGCTTACGGACTAGCAGAGATACGCAGTATTTT. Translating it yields CASSLRTSRDTQYF. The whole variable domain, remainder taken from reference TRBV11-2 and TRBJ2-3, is EAGVAQSPRYKIIEKRQSVAFWCNPISGHATLYWYQQILGQGPKLLIQFQNNGVVDDSQLPKDRFSAERLKGVDSTLKIQPAKLEDSAVYLCASSLRTSRDTQYFGPGTRLTVL.

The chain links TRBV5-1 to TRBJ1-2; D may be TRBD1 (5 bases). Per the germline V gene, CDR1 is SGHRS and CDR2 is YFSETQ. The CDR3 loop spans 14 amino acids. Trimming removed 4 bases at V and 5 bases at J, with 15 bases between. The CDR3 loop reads CASSPRQPGYGYTF. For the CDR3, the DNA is TGCGCCAGCAGCCCAAGACAGCCTGGATATGGCTACACCTTC. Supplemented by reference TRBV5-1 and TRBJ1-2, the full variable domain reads KAGVTQTPRYLIKTRGQQVTLSCSPISGHRSVSWYQQTPGQGLQFLFEYFSETQRNKGNFPGRFSGRQFSNSRSEMNVSTLELGDSALYLCASSPRQPGYGYTFGSGTRLTVV.

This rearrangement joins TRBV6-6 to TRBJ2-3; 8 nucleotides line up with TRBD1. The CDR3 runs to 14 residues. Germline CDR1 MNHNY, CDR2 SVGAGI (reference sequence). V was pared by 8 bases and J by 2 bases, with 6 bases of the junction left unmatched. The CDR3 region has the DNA TGTGCCAGCGGGGGACAGGCGCTCACAGATACGCAGTATTTT. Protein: CASGGQALTDTQYF.

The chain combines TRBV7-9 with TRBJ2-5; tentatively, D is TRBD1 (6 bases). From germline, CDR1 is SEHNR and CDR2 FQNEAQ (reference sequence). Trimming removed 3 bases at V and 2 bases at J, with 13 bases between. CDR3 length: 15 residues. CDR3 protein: CASSLAQGTQETQYF. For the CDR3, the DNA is TGTGCCAGCAGCTTGGCACAGGGAACGCAAGAGACCCAGTACTTC.

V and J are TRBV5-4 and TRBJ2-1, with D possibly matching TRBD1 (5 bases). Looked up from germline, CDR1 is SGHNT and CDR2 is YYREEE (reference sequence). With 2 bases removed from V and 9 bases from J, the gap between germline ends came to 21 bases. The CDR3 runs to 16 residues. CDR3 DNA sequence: TGTGCCAGCAGCTTTATTCCGGACATCCCCCTCGTTGAGCAGTTCTTC. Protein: CASSFIPDIPLVEQFF.

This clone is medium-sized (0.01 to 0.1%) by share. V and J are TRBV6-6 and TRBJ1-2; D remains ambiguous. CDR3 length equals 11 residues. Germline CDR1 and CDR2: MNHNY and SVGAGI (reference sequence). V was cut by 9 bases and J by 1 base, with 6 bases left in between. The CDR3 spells CARGSNYGYTF. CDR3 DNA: TGTGCCAGGGGGAGTAACTATGGCTACACCTTC.

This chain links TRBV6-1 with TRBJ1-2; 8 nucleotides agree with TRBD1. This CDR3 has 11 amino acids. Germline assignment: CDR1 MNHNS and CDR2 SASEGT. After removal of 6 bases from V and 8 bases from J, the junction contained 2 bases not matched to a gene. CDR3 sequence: CASSPGGGYTF. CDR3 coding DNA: TGTGCCAGCAGCCCAGGGGGCGGCTACACCTTC.

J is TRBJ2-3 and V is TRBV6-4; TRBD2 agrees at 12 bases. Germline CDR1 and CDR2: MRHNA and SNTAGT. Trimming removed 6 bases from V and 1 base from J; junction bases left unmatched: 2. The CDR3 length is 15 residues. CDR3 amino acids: CASSRTSGGTDTQYF. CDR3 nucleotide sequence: TGTGCCAGCAGCCGGACTAGCGGGGGCACAGATACGCAGTATTTT.

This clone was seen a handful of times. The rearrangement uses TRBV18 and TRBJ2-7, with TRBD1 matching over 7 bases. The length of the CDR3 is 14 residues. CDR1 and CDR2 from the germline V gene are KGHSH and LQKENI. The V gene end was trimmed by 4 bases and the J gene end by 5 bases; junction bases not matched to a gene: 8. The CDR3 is CASSLMTGQDEQYF. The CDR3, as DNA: TGTGCCAGCTCACTTATGACAGGGCAGGACGAGCAGTACTTC. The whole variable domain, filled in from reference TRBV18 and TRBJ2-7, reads NAGVMQNPRHLVRRRGQEARLRCSPMKGHSHVYWYRQLPEEGLKFMVYLQKENIIDESGMPKERFSAEFPKEGPSILRIQQVVRGDSAAYFCASSLMTGQDEQYFGPGTRLTVT.

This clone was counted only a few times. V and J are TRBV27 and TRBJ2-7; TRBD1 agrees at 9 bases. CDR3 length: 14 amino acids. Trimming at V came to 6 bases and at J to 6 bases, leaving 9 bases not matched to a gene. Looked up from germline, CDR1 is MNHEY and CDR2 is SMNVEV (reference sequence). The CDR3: CASRLNRQGGEQYF. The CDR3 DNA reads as TGTGCCAGCAGATTAAACCGACAGGGGGGCGAGCAGTACTTC.

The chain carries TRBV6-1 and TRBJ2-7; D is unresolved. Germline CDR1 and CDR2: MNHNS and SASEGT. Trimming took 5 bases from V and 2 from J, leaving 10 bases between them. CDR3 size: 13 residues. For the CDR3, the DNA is TGTGCCAGCAGTAAGGACGGCGCCTACGAGCAGTACTTC. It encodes CASSKDGAYEQYF.

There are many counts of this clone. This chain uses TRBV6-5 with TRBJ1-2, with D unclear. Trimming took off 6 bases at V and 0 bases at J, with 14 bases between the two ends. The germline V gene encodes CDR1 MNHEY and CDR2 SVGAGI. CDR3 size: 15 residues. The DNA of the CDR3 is TGTGCCAGCAGCCGAGGGCACCTCGCTAACTATGGCTACACCTTC. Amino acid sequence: CASSRGHLANYGYTF.

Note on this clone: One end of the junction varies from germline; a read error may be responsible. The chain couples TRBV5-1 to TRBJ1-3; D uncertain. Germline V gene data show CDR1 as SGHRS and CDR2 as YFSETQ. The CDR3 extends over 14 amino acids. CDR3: CASSLLWPGNTIYF. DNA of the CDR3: TGCGCCAGCAGCTTGCTGTGGCCTGGGAACACCATATATTTT.

CDR3 protein: CASSFWTGGRHEQYF. In DNA form, the CDR3 reads TGTGCCAGCAGCTTCTGGACAGGGGGCCGACACGAGCAGTACTTC. The chain uses TRBV5-7 and TRBJ2-5; 11 bases map to TRBD1. The better agreement between TRBJ2-7 and the DNA end casts doubt on the J call. TRBV5-7 is annotated as an ORF whose role is uncertain. The CDR3 consists of 15 residues.

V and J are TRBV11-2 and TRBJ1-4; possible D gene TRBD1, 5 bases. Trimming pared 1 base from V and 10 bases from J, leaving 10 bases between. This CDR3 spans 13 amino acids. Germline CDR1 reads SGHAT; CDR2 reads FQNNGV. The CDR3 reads CASSLVEGTKLFF. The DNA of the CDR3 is TGTGCCAGCAGCTTAGTGGAGGGGACAAAACTGTTTTTT.